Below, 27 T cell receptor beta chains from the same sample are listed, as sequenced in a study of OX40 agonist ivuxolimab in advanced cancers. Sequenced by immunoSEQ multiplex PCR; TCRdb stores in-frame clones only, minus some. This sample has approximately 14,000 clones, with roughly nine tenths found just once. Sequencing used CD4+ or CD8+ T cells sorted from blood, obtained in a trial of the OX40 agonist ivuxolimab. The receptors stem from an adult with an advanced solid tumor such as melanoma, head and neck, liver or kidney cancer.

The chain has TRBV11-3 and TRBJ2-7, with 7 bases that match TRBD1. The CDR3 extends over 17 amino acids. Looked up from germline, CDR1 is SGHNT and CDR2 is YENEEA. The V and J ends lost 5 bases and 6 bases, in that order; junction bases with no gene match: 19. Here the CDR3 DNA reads TGTGCCAGCAGCCCCCCTGAGACAGGGCGTCTTCGTGTCGAGCAGTACTTC. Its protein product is CASSPPETGRLRVEQYF.

CDR3 coding DNA: TGCGCCAGCACATCGCGCCTCGAAAGGGAGCCCCAGCATTTT. The encoded protein is CASTSRLEREPQHF. The chain uses TRBV5-1 and TRBJ1-5; D not certain. The CDR3 spans 14 residues. Per germline, CDR1 SGHRS and CDR2 YFSETQ. Between the trimmed V and J ends, which lost 6 bases and 8 bases, there was a span of 18 bases.

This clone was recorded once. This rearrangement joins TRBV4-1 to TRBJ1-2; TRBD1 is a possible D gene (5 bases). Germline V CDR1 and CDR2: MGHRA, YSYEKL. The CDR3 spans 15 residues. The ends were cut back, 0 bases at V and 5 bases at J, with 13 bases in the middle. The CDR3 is CASSQDYYGAYGYTF. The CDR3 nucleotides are TGCGCCAGCAGCCAAGATTATTACGGGGCTTATGGCTACACCTTC.

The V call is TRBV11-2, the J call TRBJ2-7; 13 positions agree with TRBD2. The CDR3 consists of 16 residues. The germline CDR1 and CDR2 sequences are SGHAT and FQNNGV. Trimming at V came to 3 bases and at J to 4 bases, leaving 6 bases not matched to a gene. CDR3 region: CASSFEGLAGMYEQYF. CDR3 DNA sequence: TGTGCCAGCAGCTTTGAGGGACTAGCGGGGATGTACGAGCAGTACTTC.

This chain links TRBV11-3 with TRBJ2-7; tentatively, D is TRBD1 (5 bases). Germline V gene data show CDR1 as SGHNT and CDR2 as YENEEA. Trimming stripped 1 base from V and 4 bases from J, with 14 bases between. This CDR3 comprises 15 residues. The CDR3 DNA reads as TGTGCCAGCAGCTTAGGACAGAGTCCTTCTTACGAGCAGTACTTC. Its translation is CASSLGQSPSYEQYF.

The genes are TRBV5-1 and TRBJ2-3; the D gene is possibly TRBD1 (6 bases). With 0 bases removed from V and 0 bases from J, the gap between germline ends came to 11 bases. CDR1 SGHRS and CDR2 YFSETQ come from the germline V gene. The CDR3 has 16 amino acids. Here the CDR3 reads CASSLGAGESTDTQYF. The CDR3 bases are TGCGCCAGCAGCTTGGGGGCAGGGGAGAGCACAGATACGCAGTATTTT.

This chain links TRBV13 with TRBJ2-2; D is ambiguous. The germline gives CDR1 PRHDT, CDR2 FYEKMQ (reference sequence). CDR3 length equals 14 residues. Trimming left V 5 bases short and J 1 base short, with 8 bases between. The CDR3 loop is CASSRWENTGELFF. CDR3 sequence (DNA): TGTGCCAGCAGCCGGTGGGAGAACACCGGGGAGCTGTTTTTT.

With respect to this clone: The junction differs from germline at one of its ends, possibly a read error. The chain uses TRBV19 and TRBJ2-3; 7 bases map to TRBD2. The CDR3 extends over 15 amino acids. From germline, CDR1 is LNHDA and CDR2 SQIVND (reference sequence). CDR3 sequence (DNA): TGCGCCAGTAGTACCCCGGGGAGGGGAGACGATACGCAGTATTTT. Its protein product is CASSTPGRGDDTQYF.

The CDR3 DNA sequence: TGCGCCAGCAGCCAAGGGCAGGGTAAACATCAGCCCCAGCATTTT. This gives the protein CASSQGQGKHQPQHF. The chain couples TRBV4-3 to TRBJ1-5; possibly TRBD1 for D (5 bases). The CDR3 is made up of 15 amino acids. Trimming shortened V by 1 base and J by 5 bases, and 12 bases separated the two germline ends. Per germline, CDR1 LGHNA and CDR2 YSLEER.

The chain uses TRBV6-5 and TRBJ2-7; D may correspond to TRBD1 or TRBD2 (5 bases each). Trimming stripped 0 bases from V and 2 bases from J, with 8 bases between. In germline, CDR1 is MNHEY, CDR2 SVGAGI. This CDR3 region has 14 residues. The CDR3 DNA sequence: TGTGCCAGCAGTTACTCGGGGGATACCTACGAGCAGTACTTC. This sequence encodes CASSYSGDTYEQYF.

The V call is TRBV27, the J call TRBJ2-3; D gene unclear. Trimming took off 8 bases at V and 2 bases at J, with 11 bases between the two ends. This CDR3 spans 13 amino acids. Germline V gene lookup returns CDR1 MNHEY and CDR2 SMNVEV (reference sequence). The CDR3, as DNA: TGTGCCAGCTCTTTCGCTGCCACAGATACGCAGTATTTT. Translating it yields CASSFAATDTQYF.

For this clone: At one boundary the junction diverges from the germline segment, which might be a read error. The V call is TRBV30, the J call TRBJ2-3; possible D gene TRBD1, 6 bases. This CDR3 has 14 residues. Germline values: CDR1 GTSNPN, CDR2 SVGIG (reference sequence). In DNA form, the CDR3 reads TGTGCCGGGAGTGGGGGCCCCGGAGTAGATACGCAGTATTTT. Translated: CAGSGGPGVDTQYF.

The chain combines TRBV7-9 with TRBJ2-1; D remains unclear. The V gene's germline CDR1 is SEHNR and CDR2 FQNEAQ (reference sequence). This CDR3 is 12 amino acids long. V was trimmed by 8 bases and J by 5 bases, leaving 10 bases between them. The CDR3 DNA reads TGTGCCAGCGTGGAAGGTAACAATGAGCAGTTCTTC. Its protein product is CASVEGNNEQFF. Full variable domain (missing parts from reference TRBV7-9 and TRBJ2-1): DTGVSQNPRHKITKRGQNVTFRCDPISEHNRLYWYRQTLGQGPEFLTYFQNEAQLEKSRLLSDRFSAERPKGSFSTLEIQRTEQGDSAMYLCASVEGNNEQFFGPGTRLTVL.

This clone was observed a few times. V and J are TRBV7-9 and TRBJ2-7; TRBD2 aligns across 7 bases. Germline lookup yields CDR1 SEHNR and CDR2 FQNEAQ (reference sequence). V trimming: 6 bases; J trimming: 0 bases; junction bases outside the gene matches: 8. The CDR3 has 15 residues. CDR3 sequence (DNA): TGTGCCAGCAGACCAACTAGCGTCCCCTCCTACGAGCAGTACTTC. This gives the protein CASRPTSVPSYEQYF.

CDR3 nucleotides: TGTGCCTGGAGTCAGGCTGCAGTTAACTATGGCTACACCTTC. This gives the protein CAWSQAAVNYGYTF. The chain is built from TRBV30 and TRBJ1-2; no clear D gene. CDR3 size: 14 residues. Trimming took off 2 bases at V and 1 base at J, with 11 bases between the two ends. In germline, CDR1 is GTSNPN, CDR2 SVGIG (reference sequence).

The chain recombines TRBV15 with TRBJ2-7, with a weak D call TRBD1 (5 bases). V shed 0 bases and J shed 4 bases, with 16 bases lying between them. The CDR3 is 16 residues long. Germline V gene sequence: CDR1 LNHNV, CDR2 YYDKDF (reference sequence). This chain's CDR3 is CATSRERAGSSYEQYF. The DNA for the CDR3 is TGTGCCACCAGCAGAGAAAGGGCAGGGTCTTCATACGAGCAGTACTTC. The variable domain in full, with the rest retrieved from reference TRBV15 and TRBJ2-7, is DAMVIQNPRYQVTQFGKPVTLSCSQTLNHNVMYWYQQKSSQAPKLLFHYYDKDFNNEADTPDNFQSRRPNTSFCFLDIRSPGLGDTAMYLCATSRERAGSSYEQYFGPGTRLTVT.

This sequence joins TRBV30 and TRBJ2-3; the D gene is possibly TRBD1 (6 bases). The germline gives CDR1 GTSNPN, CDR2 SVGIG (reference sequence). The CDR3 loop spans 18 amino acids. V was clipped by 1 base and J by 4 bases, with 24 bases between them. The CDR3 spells CAWSGQTTVRGRADTQYF. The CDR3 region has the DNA TGTGCCTGGAGTGGCCAGACCACCGTCAGGGGCCGCGCAGATACGCAGTATTTT.

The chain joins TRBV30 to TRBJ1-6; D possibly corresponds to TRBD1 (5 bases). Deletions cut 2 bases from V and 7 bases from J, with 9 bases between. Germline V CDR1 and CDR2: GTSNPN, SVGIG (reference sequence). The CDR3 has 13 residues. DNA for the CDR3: TGTGCCTGGAGTAGGGACCCGAATTCACCCCTCCACTTT. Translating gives CAWSRDPNSPLHF. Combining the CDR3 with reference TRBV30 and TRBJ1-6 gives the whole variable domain SQTIHQWPATLVQPVGSPLSLECTVEGTSNPNLYWYRQAAGRGLQLLFYSVGIGQISSEVPQNLSASRPQDRQFILSSKKLLLSDSGFYLCAWSRDPNSPLHFGNGTRLTVT.

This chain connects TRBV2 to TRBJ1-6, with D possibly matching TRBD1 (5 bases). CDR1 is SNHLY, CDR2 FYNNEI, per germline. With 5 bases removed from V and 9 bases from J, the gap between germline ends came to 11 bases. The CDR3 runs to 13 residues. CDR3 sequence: CASSSPGFSPLHF. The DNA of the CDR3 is TGTGCCAGCAGTAGTCCAGGGTTTTCACCCCTCCACTTT.

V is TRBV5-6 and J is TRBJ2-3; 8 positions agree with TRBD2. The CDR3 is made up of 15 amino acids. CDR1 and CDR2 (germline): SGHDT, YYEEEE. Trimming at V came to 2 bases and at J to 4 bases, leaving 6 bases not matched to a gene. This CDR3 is CASSFRGGVADTQYF. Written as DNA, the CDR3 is TGTGCCAGCAGCTTTCGGGGGGGCGTGGCAGATACGCAGTATTTT.

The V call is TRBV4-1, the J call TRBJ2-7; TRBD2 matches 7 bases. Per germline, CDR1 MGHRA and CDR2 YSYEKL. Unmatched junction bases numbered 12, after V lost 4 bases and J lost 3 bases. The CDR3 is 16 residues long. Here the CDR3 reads CASSLKPWEGSYEQYF. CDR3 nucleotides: TGCGCCAGCAGCCTCAAGCCGTGGGAGGGAAGCTACGAGCAGTACTTC.

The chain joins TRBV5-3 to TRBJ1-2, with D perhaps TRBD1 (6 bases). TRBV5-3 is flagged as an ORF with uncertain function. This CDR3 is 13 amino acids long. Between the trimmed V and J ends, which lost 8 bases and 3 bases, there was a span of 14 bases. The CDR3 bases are TGTGCCAGCAGATCGACAGGCCACTATGGCTACACCTTC. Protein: CASRSTGHYGYTF.

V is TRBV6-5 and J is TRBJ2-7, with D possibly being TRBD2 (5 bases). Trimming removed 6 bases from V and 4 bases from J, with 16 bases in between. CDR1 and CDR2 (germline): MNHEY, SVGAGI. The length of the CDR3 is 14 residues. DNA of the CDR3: TGTGCCAGCAGACCCGACGGTCCGGGATACGAGCAGTACTTC. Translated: CASRPDGPGYEQYF.

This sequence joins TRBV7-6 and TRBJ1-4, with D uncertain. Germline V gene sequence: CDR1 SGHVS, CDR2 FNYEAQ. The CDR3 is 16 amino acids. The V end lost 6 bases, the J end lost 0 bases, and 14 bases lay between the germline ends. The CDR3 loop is CASSRHRNSTNEKLFF. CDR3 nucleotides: TGTGCCAGCAGTCGTCACAGAAACTCAACTAATGAAAAACTGTTTTTT.

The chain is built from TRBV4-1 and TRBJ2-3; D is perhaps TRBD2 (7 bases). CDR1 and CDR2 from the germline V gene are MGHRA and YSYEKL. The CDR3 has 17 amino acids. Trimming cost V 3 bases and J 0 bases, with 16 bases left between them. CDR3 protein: CASSHIKWGGSTDTQYF. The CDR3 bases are TGCGCCAGCAGCCACATAAAATGGGGGGGCAGCACAGATACGCAGTATTTT.

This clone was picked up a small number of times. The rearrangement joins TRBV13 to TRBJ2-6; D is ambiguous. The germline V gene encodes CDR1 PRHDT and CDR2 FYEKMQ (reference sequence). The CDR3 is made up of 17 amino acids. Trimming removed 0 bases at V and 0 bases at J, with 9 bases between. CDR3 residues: CASSLGFRPSGANVLTF. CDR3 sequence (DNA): TGTGCCAGCAGCTTAGGATTCAGGCCCTCTGGGGCCAACGTCCTGACTTTC.

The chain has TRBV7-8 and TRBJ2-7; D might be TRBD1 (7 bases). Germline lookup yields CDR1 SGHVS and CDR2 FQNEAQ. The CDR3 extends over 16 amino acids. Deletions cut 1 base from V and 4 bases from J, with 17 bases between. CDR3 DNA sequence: TGTGCCAGCAGCTTAGGAGGGGGCCCTGCGGGGTACGAGCAGTACTTC. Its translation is CASSLGGGPAGYEQYF. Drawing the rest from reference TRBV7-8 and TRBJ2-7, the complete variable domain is GAGVSQSPRYKVAKRGQDVALRCDPISGHVSLFWYQQALGQGPEFLTYFQNEAQLDKSGLPSDRFFAERPEGSVSTLKIQRTQQEDSAVYLCASSLGGGPAGYEQYFGPGTRLTVT.